This T cell receptor beta chain came from a study of blood T cell repertoires in COVID-19. About the research overall: The study drew acute and convalescent COVID-19 samples from the United States, Italy and Spain.

The CDR3 consists of 16 residues. Trimming left V 0 bases short and J 2 bases short, with 11 bases between. Germline CDR1 reads SGHRS; CDR2 reads YFSETQ. Original processing notes: Using reference gene primer amplification, nucleated cell counts were estimated. This table comes from immunoSEQ multiplex PCR, and its TCRdb copy is limited to in-frame clones, with some not included. Clonal size and the V and J genes are those of that table, whereas D and trimming came from the DNA. Found here are around 140,000 clones, over 70% of them singletons; the top ten hold about 3.5%. This sequence joins TRBV5-1 and TRBJ2-2, with a tentative D call TRBD2 (6 bases). The sequence came from a man aged 65 to 79 who had recovered from COVID-19. The sample consisted of peripheral blood. CDR3: CASSLVVADNTGELFF. The CDR3 DNA follows: TGCGCCAGCAGCTTGGTAGTAGCGGATAACACCGGGGAGCTGTTTTTT. Drawing the rest from reference TRBV5-1 and TRBJ2-2, the complete variable domain is KAGVTQTPRYLIKTRGQQVTLSCSPISGHRSVSWYQQTPGQGLQFLFEYFSETQRNKGNFPGRFSGRQFSNSRSEMNVSTLELGDSALYLCASSLVVADNTGELFFGEGSRLTVL.